This is a list of T cell receptor beta chains from one sample in a study of blood T cell repertoires in COVID-19. This table comes from immunoSEQ multiplex PCR, and its TCRdb copy is limited to in-frame clones, with some not included. The table records more than 250,000 clones, more than 85% of them present only once. The sequenced sample consisted of PBMCs or T cells enriched from blood (not recorded which). Source of these receptors: a woman aged 25 to 39 who had recovered from COVID-19. The CDR3 runs from the conserved cysteine through the conserved F or W.

V gene,J gene,CDR3 protein
TRBV7-3,TRBJ1-6,CASSQTGLGSPLHF
TRBV4-2,TRBJ2-7,CASSRQGGEQYF
TRBV3-1/TRBV3-2,TRBJ1-2,CASSQDLGTGGDYTF
TRBV7-6,TRBJ1-2,CASSLGDSGYTF
TRBV7-8,TRBJ1-3,CASSSPGQGPGNTIYF
TRBV5-4,TRBJ2-1,CASSLAVEQFF
TRBV7-9,TRBJ2-1,CASSVGGQVYNEQFF
TRBV11-2,TRBJ2-6,CASSSQGAGANVLTF
TRBV25-1,TRBJ1-5,CASSDSGRRAPQHF
TRBV3-1/TRBV3-2,TRBJ1-5,CASITGRSQPQHF
TRBV28,TRBJ1-1,CASGGTAMNTEAFF
TRBV19,TRBJ1-4,CASSTGGTNEKLFF
TRBV6-5,TRBJ1-2,CASSPGTGSVYGYTF
TRBV2,TRBJ1-6,CASSAGDSPLHF
TRBV5-1,TRBJ2-1,CASSLGTGHYEQFF
TRBV6-5,TRBJ1-5,CASSQRRDQPQHF
TRBV5-1,TRBJ2-5,CASHSGGNQETQYF
TRBV18,TRBJ2-3,CASSAGLGKDTQYF
TRBV27,TRBJ2-7,CASSPVLPREYF
TRBV9,TRBJ1-4,CASSAGQLEKLFF
TRBV9,TRBJ2-2,CASSLPPWGELFF
TRBV19,TRBJ1-5,CASSGRGNQPQHF